A selection of T cell receptor beta chains follows, all from one sample in a study of CD8 T cells in ankylosing spondylitis. TCRdb passed the 5' RACE reads through MiXCR, listing each CDR3 protein once. The table lists 350,000 to 400,000 distinct CDR3 sequences, approximately 22% of them singletons. The sample consisted of blood, either unsorted or a sorted T cell fraction (not recorded which). These receptors all come from a male donor with ankylosing spondylitis or in good health (not recorded which). Both conserved end residues are part of each CDR3. The order of the fields is clone size, J gene, V gene, D gene, CDR3 DNA, CDR3 protein. The D gene is left open where the match is weak. Some rows mark clone size as missing; the rest say once, few, many or name a class of expanded clone.

.,TRBJ2-1,TRBV20-1,TRBD1,TGCAGTGCTAGACTCCGGGACAGTCCGCCGTGGGAGCAGTTCTTC,CSARLRDSPPWEQFF
few,TRBJ2-7,TRBV11-2,.,TGTGTCAGCAGCTTAGATTGGAGGGGAACGTCCTACGAGCAGTACTTC,CVSSLDWRGTSYEQYF
.,TRBJ1-1,TRBV7-9,.,TGTGCCAGCAGCCCCGAGGGGGGGACTGAAGCTTTCTTT,CASSPEGGTEAFF
few,TRBJ2-2,TRBV12-3/TRBV12-4,TRBD1,TGTGCCAGCAGGGGACAGGAGGGGACCGGGGAGCTGTTTTTT,CASRGQEGTGELFF
few,TRBJ2-2,TRBV24-1,TRBD2,TGTGCCACCAGTGAAAGTCCTAGCGGCCCGAACACCGGGGAGCTGTTTTTT,CATSESPSGPNTGELFF
.,TRBJ2-3,TRBV5-1,.,TGCGCCAGCAGCCCACCGGAGGGTGCAGATACGCAGTATTTT,CASSPPEGADTQYF
.,TRBJ2-1,TRBV3-1,TRBD1,TGTGCCAGCAGCAACCGGGACAGTAGTTACAATGAGCAGTTCTTC,CASSNRDSSYNEQFF
.,TRBJ2-5,TRBV9,TRBD2,TGTGCCAGCAGCGGATGGGGCCGGGGGGAACAAGAGACCCAGTACTTC,CASSGWGRGEQETQYF
.,TRBJ2-3,TRBV10-2,.,TGCGCCAGCGCCCCTTGGGACGGGAGCACGCAGTATTTT,CASAPWDGSTQYF
.,TRBJ2-3,TRBV7-6,.,TGTGCCAGCAGCTTAGCTGGCATCGTAACAGATACGCAGTATTTT,CASSLAGIVTDTQYF
.,TRBJ2-7,TRBV29-1,.,TGCAGCGTTGGCCATGGGCAGTTCAACTCCTACGAGCAGTACTTC,CSVGHGQFNSYEQYF
.,TRBJ2-1,TRBV9,.,TGTGCCAGCAGCCCTCCCGAAGAAGAACGGGCTTGGCTATACAATGAGCAGTTCTTC,CASSPPEEERAWLYNEQFF
.,TRBJ2-2,TRBV4-1,.,TGCGCCAGCAGCCAAGCTCAACGGGGACGTAACACCGGGGAGCTGTTTTTT,CASSQAQRGRNTGELFF
.,TRBJ2-2,TRBV2,.,TGTGCCAGCAGATCAAGGGGCGGGGAGCTGTTTTTT,CASRSRGGELFF
few,TRBJ2-3,TRBV28,.,TGTGCCACTGGACAGGCCGGGGGGCCCGTGGATACGCAGTATTTT,CATGQAGGPVDTQYF
.,TRBJ1-1,TRBV29-1,.,TGCAGCGGGCAGGGCGGGGTATTCACTGAAGCTTTCTTT,CSGQGGVFTEAFF
.,TRBJ2-2,TRBV23-1,.,.,CASSQSSRFHTGPRRRSCFF
.,TRBJ2-2,TRBV29-1,.,TGCAGCGTTATGGTGGAACCCGGGGAGCTGTTTTTT,CSVMVEPGELFF
.,TRBJ2-1,TRBV5-5,.,TGTGCCAGCAGCTCTCCGGAGACCCAAAATGAGCAGTTCTTC,CASSSPETQNEQFF
few,TRBJ2-2,TRBV6-5,.,TGTGCCAGCAGTTACACAACCCCCGGGGAGCTGTTTTTT,CASSYTTPGELFF